The clone carrying this T cell receptor (beta chain) came up a few times. As yet, its antigen is unknown. Healthy donors had no documented immune events, such as infections, while sampled. This specimen belongs to a study of identifying expanded T cells in peripheral blood. Notes on the study in general: Differentially abundant clones: around 1.1 between replicates, 15 to 17 at around 15 days, roughly 18 at four.

V was cut by 6 bases and J by 0 bases, with 6 bases left in between. This CDR3 region has 13 residues. Germline V gene data show CDR1 as SNHLY and CDR2 as FYNNEI. Assay used: immunoSEQ multiplex PCR; TCRdb lists only in-frame clones, some missing. The sample lists about 78,000 clones, roughly 86% occurring once. The chain couples TRBV2 to TRBJ2-1; D gene ambiguous. The TCR originated in a person aged 18 to 69 in good health. Sample: blood. The CDR3 DNA follows: TGTGCCAGCAGGCCGGACTCCTACAATGAGCAGTTCTTC. Amino acid sequence: CASRPDSYNEQFF.